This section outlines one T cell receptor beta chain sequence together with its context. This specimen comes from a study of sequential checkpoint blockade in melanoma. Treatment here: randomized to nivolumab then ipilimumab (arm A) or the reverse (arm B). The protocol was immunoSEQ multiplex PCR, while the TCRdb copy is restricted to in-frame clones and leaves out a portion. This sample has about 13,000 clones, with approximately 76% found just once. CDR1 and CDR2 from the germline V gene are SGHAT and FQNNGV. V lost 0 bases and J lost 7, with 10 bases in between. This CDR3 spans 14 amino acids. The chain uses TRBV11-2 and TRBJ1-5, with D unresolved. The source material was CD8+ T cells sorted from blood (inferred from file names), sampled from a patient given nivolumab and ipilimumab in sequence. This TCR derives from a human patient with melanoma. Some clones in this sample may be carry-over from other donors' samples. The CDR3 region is CASSLETRGQPQHF. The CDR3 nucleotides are TGTGCCAGCAGCTTAGAGACTCGTGGGCAGCCCCAGCATTTT.